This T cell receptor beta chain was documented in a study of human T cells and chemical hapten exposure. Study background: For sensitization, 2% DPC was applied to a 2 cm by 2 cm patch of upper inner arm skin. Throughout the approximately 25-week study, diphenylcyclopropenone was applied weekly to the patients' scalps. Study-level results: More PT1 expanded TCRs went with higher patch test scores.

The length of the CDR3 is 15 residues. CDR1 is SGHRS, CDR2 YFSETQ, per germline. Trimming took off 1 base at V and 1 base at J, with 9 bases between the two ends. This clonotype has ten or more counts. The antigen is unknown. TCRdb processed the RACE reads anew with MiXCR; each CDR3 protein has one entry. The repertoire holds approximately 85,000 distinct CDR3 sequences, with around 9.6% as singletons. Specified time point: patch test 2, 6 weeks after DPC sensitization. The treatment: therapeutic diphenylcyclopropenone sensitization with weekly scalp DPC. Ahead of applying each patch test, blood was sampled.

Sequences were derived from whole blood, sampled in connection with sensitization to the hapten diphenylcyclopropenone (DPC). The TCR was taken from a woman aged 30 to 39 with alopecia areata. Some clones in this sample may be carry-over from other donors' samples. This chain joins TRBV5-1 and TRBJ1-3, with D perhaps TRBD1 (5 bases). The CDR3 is CASSLRAGSGNTIYF. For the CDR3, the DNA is TGCGCCAGCAGCTTGAGGGCAGGGTCTGGAAACACCATATATTTT.